The entry that follows covers one TCR beta chain sequence. This sample was included in a study of blood T cell repertoires in COVID-19. This CDR3 contains 14 residues. V shed 3 bases and J shed 5 bases, with 10 bases lying between them. Germline V gene data show CDR1 as MNHEY and CDR2 as SMNVEV (reference sequence). Participants were aged 18 to 89 years from 24 US areas. Grouping used clinical history reported by participants in a survey and questionnaire. As originally analysed: Amplification with reference gene primers provided the estimates of nucleated cell counts. The assay was immunoSEQ multiplex PCR, and TCRdb's table has in-frame clones only and misses some. For V, J and clone size, that table is used; D and trimming come from the DNA. Of over 350,000 clones listed, nearly 90% were seen once; the top ten hold over 1.5%.

What was sequenced was PBMCs or T cells enriched from blood (not recorded which). The rearrangement joins TRBV27 to TRBJ2-2; D uncertain. The TCR sequence derives from a woman younger than 35 with acute COVID-19. CDR3 sequence reads: CASSFVVGTGELFF. The CDR3 DNA reads TGTGCCAGCAGTTTTGTCGTCGGGACCGGGGAGCTGTTTTTT.